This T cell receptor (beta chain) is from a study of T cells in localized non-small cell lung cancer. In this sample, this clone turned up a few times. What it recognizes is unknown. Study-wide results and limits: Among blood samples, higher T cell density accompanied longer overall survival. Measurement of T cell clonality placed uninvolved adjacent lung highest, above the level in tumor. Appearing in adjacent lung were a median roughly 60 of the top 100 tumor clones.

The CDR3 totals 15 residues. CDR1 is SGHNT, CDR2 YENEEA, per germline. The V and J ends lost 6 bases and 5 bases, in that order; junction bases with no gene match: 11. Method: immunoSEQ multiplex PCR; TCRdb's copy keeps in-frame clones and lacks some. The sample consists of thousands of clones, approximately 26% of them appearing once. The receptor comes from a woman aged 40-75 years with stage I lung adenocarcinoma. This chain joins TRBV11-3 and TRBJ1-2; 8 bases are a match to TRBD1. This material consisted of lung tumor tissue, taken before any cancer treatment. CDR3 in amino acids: CASRVSGTGAYGYTF. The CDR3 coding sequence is TGTGCCAGCAGGGTTTCGGGGACAGGAGCGTATGGCTACACCTTC.